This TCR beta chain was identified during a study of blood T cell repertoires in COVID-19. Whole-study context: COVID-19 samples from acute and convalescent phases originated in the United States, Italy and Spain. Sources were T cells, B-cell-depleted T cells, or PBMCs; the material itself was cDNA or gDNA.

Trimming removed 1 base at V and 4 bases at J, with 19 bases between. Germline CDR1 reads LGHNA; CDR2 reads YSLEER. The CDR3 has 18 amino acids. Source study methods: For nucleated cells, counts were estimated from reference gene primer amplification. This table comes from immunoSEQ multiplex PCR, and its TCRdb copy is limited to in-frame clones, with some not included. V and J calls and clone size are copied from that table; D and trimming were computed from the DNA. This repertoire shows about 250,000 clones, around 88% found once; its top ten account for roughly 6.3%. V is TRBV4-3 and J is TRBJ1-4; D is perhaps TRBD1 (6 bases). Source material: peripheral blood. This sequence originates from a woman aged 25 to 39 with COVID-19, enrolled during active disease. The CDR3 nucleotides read TGCGCCAGCAGCCAAGGCAGGGGCCCCTCAAACCATAATGAAAAACTGTTTTTT. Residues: CASSQGRGPSNHNEKLFF.